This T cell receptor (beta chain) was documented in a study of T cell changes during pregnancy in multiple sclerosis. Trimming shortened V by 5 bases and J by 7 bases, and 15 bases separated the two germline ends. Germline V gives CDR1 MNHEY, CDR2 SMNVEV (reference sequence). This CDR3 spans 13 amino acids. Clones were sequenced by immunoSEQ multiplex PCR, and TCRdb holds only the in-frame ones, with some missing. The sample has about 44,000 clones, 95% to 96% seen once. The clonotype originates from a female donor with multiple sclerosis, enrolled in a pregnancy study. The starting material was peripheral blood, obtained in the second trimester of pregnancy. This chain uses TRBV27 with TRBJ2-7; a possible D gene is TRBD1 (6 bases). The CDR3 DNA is TGTGCCAGCAGTCCGCCCGACAGGTGGGAGCAGTACTTC. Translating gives CASSPPDRWEQYF.